The 25 T cell receptor beta chains below were found in one sample sequenced in a study of blood T cells in healthy people across ages. A sample-barcoded 5' primer and a J-beta primer mix were used in a second PCR of roughly 6 to 11 cycles. Each CDR3 protein is one row after TCRdb ran MiXCR on the 5' RACE reads. Here the sample spans approximately 800,000 distinct CDR3 sequences, roughly 25% being singletons. A further study also used this sample, focusing on T cells of mothers and their children.

The source material was blood. Source of these receptors: a boy younger than 18 in good health.

The rearrangement uses TRBV20-1 and TRBJ2-7, with TRBD1 matching over 8 bases. After removal of 2 bases from V and 2 bases from J, the junction contained 8 bases not matched to a gene. CDR1 is DFQATT and CDR2 is SNEGSKA in the germline V gene (reference sequence). This CDR3 is built from 15 residues. This CDR3 is CSARLDRGNPYEQYF. CDR3 DNA sequence: TGCAGTGCTAGACTTGACAGGGGAAACCCCTACGAGCAGTACTTC.

This chain's CDR3 is CASSQEARNYGYTF. The CDR3 nucleotides read TGTGCCAGCAGCCAAGAGGCAAGGAACTATGGCTACACCTTC. The rearrangement uses TRBV14 and TRBJ1-2, with D hard to call. The CDR3 has 14 residues. The germline V and J ends were trimmed by 0 bases and 2 bases, with 7 bases remaining between them. CDR1 and CDR2 from the germline V gene are SGHDN and FVKESK.

This clonotype came up a few times. This chain uses TRBV20-1 with TRBJ2-1; TRBD2 agrees at 9 bases. V was clipped by 2 bases and J by 10 bases; unmatched bases: 9. The CDR3 extends over 14 amino acids. Germline CDR1 reads DFQATT; CDR2 reads SNEGSKA (reference sequence). CDR3 loop: CSARRPAGGGEQFF. CDR3 coding DNA: TGCAGTGCTAGAAGGCCAGCGGGAGGAGGCGAGCAGTTCTTC.

The rearrangement uses TRBV28 and TRBJ1-2; the match to TRBD1 covers 7 bases. V lost 6 bases to trimming and J lost 5 bases; unmatched junction nucleotides: 6. The CDR3 covers 13 residues. Germline V lookup: CDR1 MDHEN, CDR2 SYDVKM. The CDR3 loop reads CASRSGTEYGYTF. CDR3 coding DNA: TGTGCCAGCAGATCCGGGACAGAATATGGCTACACCTTC.

This clonotype was counted a few times. The chain carries TRBV6-6 and TRBJ2-5, with TRBD2 matching over 11 bases. V lost 2 bases, J lost 2 bases, and 4 bases stayed unmatched. The CDR3 sequence is 16 residues long. Germline V gives CDR1 MNHNY, CDR2 SVGAGI (reference sequence). The CDR3 here is CASSYQLAGEQETQYF. The CDR3 nucleotides are TGTGCCAGCAGTTACCAACTAGCGGGAGAGCAAGAGACCCAGTACTTC.

This clonotype turned up a few times. The chain employs TRBV27 and TRBJ2-5; 9 bases map to TRBD2. The DNA end is a closer match to TRBJ2-7, so the J assignment may be wrong. CDR3 length: 15 residues. In germline, CDR1 is MNHEY, CDR2 SMNVEV (reference sequence). Here the CDR3 reads CASSLSAGGIYEQYF. The CDR3 coding sequence is TGTGCCAGCAGTTTATCTGCGGGAGGGATCTACGAGCAGTACTTC.

The rearrangement uses TRBV7-2 and TRBJ2-5, with no clear D. Germline V gene data show CDR1 as SGHTA and CDR2 as FQGNSA. The ends were cut back, 1 base at V and 3 bases at J, with 12 bases in the middle. CDR3 size: 15 residues. As DNA, the CDR3 is TGTGCCAGCAGCTTAGATGGGGTAACAAAAGAGACCCAGTACTTC. This codes for CASSLDGVTKETQYF.

J is TRBJ1-4 and V is TRBV10-3; 9 nucleotides align to TRBD1. CDR1 is ENHRY and CDR2 is SYGVKD in the germline V gene. The CDR3 has 14 amino acids. With V trimmed by 6 bases and J by 7 bases, 6 bases remained unmatched. The CDR3 sequence is CAIRKGQGGEKLFF. The CDR3, as DNA: TGTGCCATCAGGAAGGGACAGGGAGGTGAAAAACTGTTTTTT.

The table lists this clonotype with a few counts. The chain recombines TRBV12-5 with TRBJ2-5; 7 bases are a match to TRBD2. The CDR3 runs 15 residues. With 3 bases clipped from V and 7 bases from J, the junction kept 11 bases outside the gene matches. The V gene's germline CDR1 is LGHNT and CDR2 FRNRAP. Here the CDR3 DNA reads TGTGCTAGTGGTTTAGAGGGCACGCCGGGAGGGACCCAGTACTTC. This sequence encodes CASGLEGTPGGTQYF.

This clonotype has more than one count but fewer than ten. The CDR3 region is CASSSQFWRGTDTQYF. CDR3 DNA sequence: TGTGCCAGCAGCTCACAATTTTGGCGGGGCACAGATACGCAGTATTTT. The chain carries TRBV7-9 and TRBJ2-3, with a weak D call TRBD2 (5 bases). Germline lookup yields CDR1 SEHNR and CDR2 FQNEAQ (reference sequence). The CDR3 has 16 amino acids. V lost 4 bases and J 1 base, leaving 15 bases between the germline ends.

The V call is TRBV28, the J call TRBJ1-2; 7 bases match TRBD1. This CDR3 has 16 residues. The germline CDR1 and CDR2 sequences are MDHEN and SYDVKM. The V gene end was trimmed by 2 bases and the J gene end by 0 bases; junction bases not matched to a gene: 6. CDR3 nucleotides: TGTGCCAGCAGTTTAAGGGGGCGCATCCCTAACTATGGCTACACCTTC. Residues: CASSLRGRIPNYGYTF.

This clonotype was counted a few times. The chain recombines TRBV15 with TRBJ1-2; D call uncertain. Germline CDR1 and CDR2: LNHNV and YYDKDF (reference sequence). This CDR3 contains 15 residues. V dropped 4 bases and J dropped 3 bases, with 15 bases sitting between them. CDR3 coding DNA: TGTGCCACCAGCACCTCCTTAGGATTCGACTATGGCTACACCTTC. Translation: CATSTSLGFDYGYTF.

The rearrangement joins TRBV11-1 to TRBJ2-1; 7 nucleotides agree with TRBD2. Per germline, CDR1 SGHAT and CDR2 FQDESV (reference sequence). The CDR3 length is 20 residues. V shed 5 bases, J shed 0 bases, and the junction held 19 bases outside the gene matches. Here the CDR3 reads CASSPLLRELGRYSYNEQFF. CDR3 nucleotides: TGTGCCAGCAGCCCCCTGTTGCGGGAGCTTGGCCGATACTCCTACAATGAGCAGTTCTTC.

The chain is built from TRBV5-6 and TRBJ2-3; 7 positions agree with TRBD2. Per germline, CDR1 SGHDT and CDR2 YYEEEE. This CDR3 region has 16 residues. V shed 0 bases, J shed 1 base, and the junction held 5 bases outside the gene matches. CDR3 amino acids: CASSLVSAGGTDTQYF. The CDR3, as DNA: TGTGCCAGCAGCTTGGTTTCCGCGGGGGGCACAGATACGCAGTATTTT.

The rearrangement joins TRBV5-1 to TRBJ2-5; 13 bases fit TRBD2. With 1 base clipped from V and 11 bases from J, the junction kept 8 bases outside the gene matches. CDR3 length equals 15 residues. Per germline, CDR1 SGHRS and CDR2 YFSETQ. CDR3 bases: TGCGCCAGCAGCTTGCCCGGGACTAGCGGGAATGAGCAGTACTTC. It codes for CASSLPGTSGNEQYF.

The V gene is TRBV6-5, the J gene TRBJ2-7; D may match TRBD1 or TRBD2 (5 bases each). CDR3 length equals 14 residues. The ends were cut back, 2 bases at V and 7 bases at J, with 15 bases in the middle. Germline values: CDR1 MNHEY, CDR2 SVGAGI. The CDR3 spells CASSYAGAGREQYF. The CDR3 coding sequence is TGTGCCAGCAGTTACGCCGGGGCCGGACGGGAGCAGTACTTC.

V is TRBV27 and J is TRBJ2-5; 11 positions match TRBD2. Germline trimming cut 6 bases from V and 4 bases from J; bases unmatched to any gene: 10. The CDR3 is 16 residues long. Germline CDR1 MNHEY, CDR2 SMNVEV (reference sequence). CDR3 sequence: CASSRALAGGSETQYF. Here the CDR3 DNA reads TGTGCCAGCAGCCGAGCCCTAGCGGGGGGTTCAGAGACCCAGTACTTC.

This clonotype was counted ten times or more. The V and J genes are TRBV27 and TRBJ2-6; D ambiguous. CDR1 is MNHEY and CDR2 is SMNVEV in the germline V gene (reference sequence). Deletions cut 6 bases from V and 2 bases from J, with 5 bases between. This CDR3 region has 13 residues. In DNA, the CDR3 is TGTGCCAGCAGCTTAGCTGGGGCCAACGTCCTGACTTTC. Protein: CASSLAGANVLTF.

This chain links TRBV2 with TRBJ2-1, with unresolved D. The CDR3 consists of 12 residues. Trimming shortened V by 4 bases and J by 11 bases, and 12 bases separated the two germline ends. The germline V gene encodes CDR1 SNHLY and CDR2 FYNNEI. CDR3 protein: CASSVSKNKQFF. The DNA of the CDR3 is TGTGCCAGCAGTGTTTCGAAGAATAAGCAGTTCTTC.

The V gene is TRBV6-2 or TRBV6-3, the J gene TRBJ1-1, with D uncertain. The V and J ends lost 5 bases and 5 bases respectively, with 21 bases between them. Per germline, CDR1 MNHEY and CDR2 SVGEGT. The CDR3 totals 16 residues. The chain's CDR3 is CASSTRAPSAGTEAFF. The CDR3, as DNA: TGTGCCAGCAGTACCCGGGCCCCAAGTGCGGGGACTGAAGCTTTCTTT.

The sample holds a few counts of this clonotype. The chain uses TRBV20-1 and TRBJ1-5, with D hard to call. The CDR3 loop spans 15 amino acids. V was trimmed by 0 bases and J by 3 bases, leaving 12 bases between them. The germline V gene encodes CDR1 DFQATT and CDR2 SNEGSKA (reference sequence). The DNA of the CDR3 is TGCAGTGCTAGAGATTCTGGGCCGAACAATCAGCCCCAGCATTTT. Its protein is CSARDSGPNNQPQHF.

This clonotype was found a few times. This rearrangement joins TRBV7-2 to TRBJ2-6; D possibly corresponds to TRBD1 (5 bases). There are 15 residues in the CDR3. The germline V gene encodes CDR1 SGHTA and CDR2 FQGNSA. V lost 5 bases and J lost 2, with 10 bases in between. Here the CDR3 DNA reads TGTGCCAGCAGCCAAGGCAGGGCTGGGGCCAACGTCCTGACTTTC. It encodes CASSQGRAGANVLTF.

In DNA form, the CDR3 reads TGCGCCAGCAGCTCCGGGACCCCCGCCGGGGAGCTGTTTTTT. This gives the protein CASSSGTPAGELFF. This chain uses TRBV5-1 with TRBJ2-2; D is possibly TRBD1 or TRBD2 (5 bases each). V gave up 3 bases and J gave up 6 bases, with 12 bases separating them. The germline V gene has CDR1 SGHRS and CDR2 YFSETQ. The length of the CDR3 is 14 residues.

The chain couples TRBV12-3 or TRBV12-4 to TRBJ1-2; 10 bases match TRBD1. V lost 2 bases and J lost 6; bases outside the gene matches: 3. The CDR3 loop spans 14 amino acids. The CDR3 here is CASSLIGTGDGYTF. The CDR3 DNA reads TGTGCCAGCAGTTTAATCGGGACAGGGGATGGCTACACCTTC.

This rearrangement joins TRBV18 to TRBJ2-1, with TRBD1 as a possible D gene (5 bases). Gene TRBJ2-5 matches the end of the DNA better, so the J call may be wrong. Germline lookup yields CDR1 KGHSH and CDR2 LQKENI. The CDR3 has 16 amino acids. The CDR3 loop is CASSPVEGQGVKTQYF. The CDR3, as DNA: TGTGCCAGCTCACCTGTCGAAGGGCAGGGTGTAAAGACCCAGTACTTC.